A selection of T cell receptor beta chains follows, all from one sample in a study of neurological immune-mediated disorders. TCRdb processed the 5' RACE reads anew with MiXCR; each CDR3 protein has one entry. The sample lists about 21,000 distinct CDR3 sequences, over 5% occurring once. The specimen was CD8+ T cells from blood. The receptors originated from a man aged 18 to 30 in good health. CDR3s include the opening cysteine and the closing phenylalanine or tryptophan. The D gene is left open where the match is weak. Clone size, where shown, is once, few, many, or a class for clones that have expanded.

CDR3aa: CASSKYGGNQPQHF; CDR3nt: TGTGCCAGTAGTAAGTACGGCGGAAATCAGCCCCAGCATTTT; j_gene: TRBJ1-5; d_gene: NA; v_gene: TRBV19; abundance: NA
CDR3aa: CASSQELAVYEQYF; CDR3nt: TGCGCCAGCAGCCAAGAACTAGCGGTTTACGAGCAGTACTTC; j_gene: TRBJ2-7; d_gene: TRBD2; v_gene: TRBV4-3; abundance: many
CDR3aa: CSARLTSPLRSYNEQFF; CDR3nt: TGCAGTGCTAGATTGACTAGCCCCCTCAGATCCTACAATGAGCAGTTCTTC; j_gene: TRBJ2-1; d_gene: TRBD2; v_gene: TRBV20-1; abundance: many
CDR3aa: CASSHLAGGTHNEQFF; CDR3nt: TGCGCCAGCAGCCACCTAGCGGGGGGGACACACAATGAGCAGTTCTTC; j_gene: TRBJ2-1; d_gene: TRBD2; v_gene: TRBV4-3; abundance: many
CDR3aa: CASSQGLGELFF; CDR3nt: TGCGCCAGCAGCCAAGGGTTAGGGGAGCTGTTTTTT; j_gene: TRBJ2-2; d_gene: NA; v_gene: TRBV4-1; abundance: many
CDR3aa: CSAVQGFEGQPQHF; CDR3nt: TGCAGTGCTGTACAGGGGTTCGAGGGTCAGCCCCAGCATTTT; j_gene: TRBJ1-5; d_gene: TRBD1; v_gene: TRBV20-1; abundance: many
CDR3aa: CASSLFGSDYQETQYF; CDR3nt: TGTGCCAGCAGCTTATTTGGCAGCGATTACCAAGAGACCCAGTACTTC; j_gene: TRBJ2-5; d_gene: NA; v_gene: TRBV7-9; abundance: many
CDR3aa: CASSLDLGRVRTEAFF; CDR3nt: TGTGCCAGCAGCTTAGACCTTGGCAGGGTGAGGACTGAAGCTTTCTTT; j_gene: TRBJ1-1; d_gene: NA; v_gene: TRBV7-2; abundance: many
CDR3aa: CASSFATGSDEQYF; CDR3nt: TGTGCCAGCAGTTTTGCGACGGGGTCCGACGAGCAGTACTTC; j_gene: TRBJ2-7; d_gene: NA; v_gene: TRBV27; abundance: many
CDR3aa: CASSSRRTDGSGANVLTF; CDR3nt: TGTGCCAGCAGTTCCCGACGCACCGACGGGTCTGGGGCCAACGTCCTGACTTTC; j_gene: TRBJ2-6; d_gene: NA; v_gene: TRBV27; abundance: many
CDR3aa: CASSQGLGQIHEQYF; CDR3nt: TGCGCCAGCAGCCAAGGCCTTGGACAGATCCACGAGCAGTACTTC; j_gene: TRBJ2-7; d_gene: NA; v_gene: TRBV4-1; abundance: many
CDR3aa: CASSPYRDIGYEQYF; CDR3nt: TGTGCCAGCAGCCCATACCGGGACATAGGCTACGAGCAGTACTTC; j_gene: TRBJ2-7; d_gene: NA; v_gene: TRBV9; abundance: many
CDR3aa: CSAREGAWGPFYSNQPQHF; CDR3nt: TGCAGTGCTAGAGAGGGCGCTTGGGGCCCATTTTATAGCAATCAGCCCCAGCATTTT; j_gene: TRBJ1-5; d_gene: NA; v_gene: TRBV20-1; abundance: many
CDR3aa: CAISGGGEQYF; CDR3nt: TGTGCCATCAGTGGGGGGGGCGAGCAGTACTTC; j_gene: TRBJ2-7; d_gene: TRBD2; v_gene: TRBV10-3; abundance: many
CDR3aa: CASSSGAFSGNTIYF; CDR3nt: TGCGCCAGCAGCTCCGGGGCCTTCTCTGGAAACACCATATATTTT; j_gene: TRBJ1-3; d_gene: NA; v_gene: TRBV5-1; abundance: many
CDR3aa: CAITGGDREGEQYF; CDR3nt: TGTGCCATCACGGGCGGGGACAGGGAAGGCGAGCAGTACTTC; j_gene: TRBJ2-7; d_gene: TRBD1; v_gene: TRBV10-3; abundance: many
CDR3aa: CASSYSAGPSEAFF; CDR3nt: TGTGCCAGCAGTTACTCCGCAGGTCCTTCTGAAGCTTTCTTT; j_gene: TRBJ1-1; d_gene: NA; v_gene: TRBV6-6; abundance: many
CDR3aa: CASSLGTNQPQHF; CDR3nt: TGTGCCAGCAGCTTGGGGACTAATCAGCCCCAGCATTTT; j_gene: TRBJ1-5; d_gene: NA; v_gene: TRBV5-4; abundance: NA
CDR3aa: CAISERDYEQYF; CDR3nt: TGTGCCATCAGTGAACGGGATTACGAGCAGTACTTC; j_gene: TRBJ2-7; d_gene: NA; v_gene: TRBV10-3; abundance: many
CDR3aa: CATSDLGQSNQETQYF; CDR3nt: TGTGCCACCAGTGATTTGGGTCAGTCAAACCAAGAGACCCAGTACTTC; j_gene: TRBJ2-5; d_gene: NA; v_gene: TRBV24-1; abundance: many
CDR3aa: CASSLGRWVGAFF; CDR3nt: TGTGCCAGCAGTTTAGGACGGTGGGTCGGAGCTTTCTTT; j_gene: TRBJ1-1; d_gene: NA; v_gene: TRBV12-3/TRBV12-4; abundance: many
CDR3aa: CASSFKIAGDNEQFF; CDR3nt: TGTGCCAGCAGTTTTAAGATAGCGGGGGACAATGAGCAGTTCTTC; j_gene: TRBJ2-1; d_gene: TRBD2; v_gene: TRBV12-3/TRBV12-4; abundance: many
CDR3aa: CASSANTGELFF; CDR3nt: TGCGCCAGCAGCGCGAACACCGGGGAGCTGTTTTTT; j_gene: TRBJ2-2; d_gene: NA; v_gene: TRBV5-1; abundance: many
CDR3aa: CSARGYGRAFSYEQYF; CDR3nt: TGCAGTGCTAGAGGCTATGGCAGGGCCTTCTCCTACGAGCAGTACTTC; j_gene: TRBJ2-7; d_gene: NA; v_gene: TRBV20-1; abundance: many
CDR3aa: CASSPMTDILNTGELFF; CDR3nt: TGTGCCAGCAGCCCCATGACCGACATCTTGAACACCGGGGAGCTGTTTTTT; j_gene: TRBJ2-2; d_gene: NA; v_gene: TRBV9; abundance: many
CDR3aa: CSAGGQGAAEEQYF; CDR3nt: TGCAGTGCTGGGGGACAGGGGGCGGCAGAAGAGCAGTACTTC; j_gene: TRBJ2-7; d_gene: TRBD1; v_gene: TRBV20-1; abundance: many
CDR3aa: CAAGGITEAFF; CDR3nt: TGTGCCGCGGGGGGGATCACTGAAGCTTTCTTT; j_gene: TRBJ1-1; d_gene: NA; v_gene: TRBV19; abundance: few
CDR3aa: CASSGRGPANIQYF; CDR3nt: TGTGCCAGCAGCGGCAGGGGTCCCGCTAACATTCAGTACTTC; j_gene: TRBJ2-4; d_gene: NA; v_gene: TRBV13; abundance: many
CDR3aa: CSVEEQGTYNEQFF; CDR3nt: TGCAGCGTTGAGGAACAGGGGACCTACAATGAGCAGTTCTTC; j_gene: TRBJ2-1; d_gene: TRBD1; v_gene: TRBV29-1; abundance: NA
CDR3aa: CASSLLQGATYEQYF; CDR3nt: TGTGCCAGCAGTTTATTGCAGGGGGCGACCTACGAGCAGTACTTC; j_gene: TRBJ2-7; d_gene: TRBD1; v_gene: TRBV27; abundance: many
CDR3aa: CASSQDILAGGNNEQFF; CDR3nt: TGTGCCAGCAGCCAAGATATACTAGCGGGGGGAAACAATGAGCAGTTCTTC; j_gene: TRBJ2-1; d_gene: TRBD2; v_gene: TRBV3-1; abundance: many
CDR3aa: CATSMGVVYNEQFF; CDR3nt: TGTGCCACCAGCATGGGGGTCGTATACAATGAGCAGTTCTTC; j_gene: TRBJ2-1; d_gene: NA; v_gene: TRBV19; abundance: many
CDR3aa: CASSPGTRGNEKLFF; CDR3nt: TGTGCCAGTAGCCCCGGGACAAGAGGAAATGAAAAACTGTTTTTT; j_gene: TRBJ1-4; d_gene: NA; v_gene: TRBV19; abundance: many
CDR3aa: CSARARKGQGFLGNSPLHF; CDR3nt: TGCAGTGCTAGGGCCCGAAAGGGACAGGGGTTCCTGGGGAATTCACCCCTCCACTTT; j_gene: TRBJ1-6; d_gene: TRBD1; v_gene: TRBV20-1; abundance: many
CDR3aa: CAISEFRDSLYEQYF; CDR3nt: TGTGCCATCAGTGAGTTTCGGGACAGCCTCTACGAGCAGTACTTC; j_gene: TRBJ2-7; d_gene: TRBD1; v_gene: TRBV10-3; abundance: many
CDR3aa: CASSPWTGETQYF; CDR3nt: TGTGCCAGCAGCCCCTGGACAGGCGAGACCCAGTACTTC; j_gene: TRBJ2-5; d_gene: TRBD1; v_gene: TRBV11-2; abundance: many
CDR3aa: CASSLGPTENNSPLHF; CDR3nt: TGCGCCAGCAGCTTGGGGCCTACAGAAAATAATTCACCCCTCCACTTT; j_gene: TRBJ1-6; d_gene: NA; v_gene: TRBV5-1; abundance: many
CDR3aa: CAISESGQTLYGYTF; CDR3nt: TGTGCCATCAGTGAGTCCGGACAGACGCTCTATGGCTACACCTTC; j_gene: TRBJ1-2; d_gene: NA; v_gene: TRBV10-3; abundance: many
CDR3aa: CASSLSRTGRLGELFF; CDR3nt: TGCGCCAGCAGCTTGTCGCGTACAGGGCGTCTCGGGGAGCTGTTTTTT; j_gene: TRBJ2-2; d_gene: NA; v_gene: TRBV5-1; abundance: many
CDR3aa: CATSSPQGGETQYF; CDR3nt: TGTGCCACCAGCAGCCCTCAGGGGGGAGAGACCCAGTACTTC; j_gene: TRBJ2-5; d_gene: NA; v_gene: TRBV15; abundance: many
CDR3aa: CASSYVVGQPQETQYF; CDR3nt: TGTGCCAGCAGTTATGTCGTCGGACAACCCCAAGAGACCCAGTACTTC; j_gene: TRBJ2-5; d_gene: NA; v_gene: TRBV6-2/TRBV6-3; abundance: many
CDR3aa: CASSYSTVVSYEQYF; CDR3nt: TGTGCCAGCAGTTACTCCACTGTTGTCTCCTACGAGCAGTACTTC; j_gene: TRBJ2-7; d_gene: NA; v_gene: TRBV6-5; abundance: many
CDR3aa: CASSQLAGGYTYEQYF; CDR3nt: TGCGCCAGCAGCCAACTAGCGGGGGGATACACCTACGAGCAGTACTTC; j_gene: TRBJ2-7; d_gene: TRBD2; v_gene: TRBV4-1; abundance: many
CDR3aa: CASSSAGQMNTEAFF; CDR3nt: TGTGCCAGCAGCTCCGCGGGACAGATGAACACTGAAGCTTTCTTT; j_gene: TRBJ1-1; d_gene: TRBD1; v_gene: TRBV5-6; abundance: many
CDR3aa: CASTVRQIYEQYF; CDR3nt: TGTGCCAGCACGGTTCGACAGATCTACGAGCAGTACTTC; j_gene: TRBJ2-7; d_gene: NA; v_gene: TRBV5-6; abundance: many
CDR3aa: CSAPTGFSGELFF; CDR3nt: TGCAGTGCCCCGACAGGGTTCAGCGGGGAGCTGTTTTTT; j_gene: TRBJ2-2; d_gene: TRBD1; v_gene: TRBV20-1; abundance: many
CDR3aa: CARPTYTGELFF; CDR3nt: TGTGCCAGGCCTACATACACCGGGGAGCTGTTTTTT; j_gene: TRBJ2-2; d_gene: NA; v_gene: TRBV12-3/TRBV12-4; abundance: many
CDR3aa: CASSLGTVLYDEQFF; CDR3nt: TGTGCCAGCAGCTTAGGTACAGTGCTATACGATGAGCAGTTCTTC; j_gene: TRBJ2-1; d_gene: NA; v_gene: TRBV11-1; abundance: many
CDR3aa: CASSLILGGLRETQYF; CDR3nt: TGTGCCAGCAGCTTAATTTTAGGTGGTTTGCGGGAGACCCAGTACTTC; j_gene: TRBJ2-5; d_gene: NA; v_gene: TRBV11-2; abundance: many
CDR3aa: CASSPSGGYTDTQYF; CDR3nt: TGTGCCAGCAGCCCCTCCGGCGGGTACACAGATACGCAGTATTTT; j_gene: TRBJ2-3; d_gene: NA; v_gene: TRBV3-1; abundance: many
CDR3aa: CASSYFSGNTEAFF; CDR3nt: TGTGCCAGCAGTTACTTCTCAGGGAACACTGAAGCTTTCTTT; j_gene: TRBJ1-1; d_gene: NA; v_gene: TRBV6-2/TRBV6-3; abundance: many
CDR3aa: CASSPPPPSAYIDTQYF; CDR3nt: TGTGCCAGCAGCCCACCCCCACCCTCGGCCTACATAGATACGCAGTATTTT; j_gene: TRBJ2-3; d_gene: NA; v_gene: TRBV9; abundance: many
CDR3aa: CASSLVTGAINQPQHF; CDR3nt: TGTGCCAGCAGCTTAGTTACGGGGGCGATCAATCAGCCCCAGCATTTT; j_gene: TRBJ1-5; d_gene: NA; v_gene: TRBV7-9; abundance: many
CDR3aa: CASEGQGTPYEQYF; CDR3nt: TGTGCCAGCGAAGGGCAGGGGACCCCCTACGAGCAGTACTTC; j_gene: TRBJ2-7; d_gene: NA; v_gene: TRBV6-6; abundance: many
CDR3aa: CASSLSGDEQFF; CDR3nt: TGTGCCAGCAGTTTGTCTGGCGATGAGCAGTTCTTC; j_gene: TRBJ2-1; d_gene: NA; v_gene: TRBV12-3/TRBV12-4; abundance: many
CDR3aa: CASRPDSPPGNTIYF; CDR3nt: TGTGCCAGCAGGCCAGACAGCCCCCCTGGAAACACCATATATTTT; j_gene: TRBJ1-3; d_gene: NA; v_gene: TRBV7-9; abundance: many
CDR3aa: CASSLGVTSGGTFAETQYF; CDR3nt: TGTGCCAGCAGCTTAGGGGTGACTAGCGGGGGTACCTTTGCGGAGACCCAGTACTTC; j_gene: TRBJ2-5; d_gene: TRBD2; v_gene: TRBV7-2; abundance: many
CDR3aa: CASSQVGVGYGYTF; CDR3nt: TGTGCCAGCAGCCAAGTAGGGGTTGGCTATGGCTACACCTTC; j_gene: TRBJ1-2; d_gene: NA; v_gene: TRBV4-2; abundance: NA
CDR3aa: CASSLTGPWPYEQYF; CDR3nt: TGTGCCAGCAGCTTAACAGGGCCCTGGCCCTACGAGCAGTACTTC; j_gene: TRBJ2-7; d_gene: NA; v_gene: TRBV5-6; abundance: many